Sequencing of this TCR beta chain was carried out in a study of molecular identifiers for immune sequencing clone quantification. This clonotype was found many times. The germline CDR1 and CDR2 sequences are MGHRA and YSYEKL. There are 15 residues in the CDR3. V shed 1 base and J 3 bases; nucleotides not matched to a gene: 6. TCRdb ran MiXCR on the PCR reads and lists one entry per CDR3 protein. The sample has 600,000 to 650,000 distinct CDR3 sequences; about 20% are singletons. The sequence was obtained from a human donor in good health. Some libraries in this study had Jurkat cell RNA spiked in. The material sequenced was naive CD8+ T cells from blood, with Jurkat cell RNA spiked in. The subset here: FACS-sorted CD8+CD4-CCR7+CD45RA+ naive T cells. The V and J genes are TRBV4-1 and TRBJ2-7, with TRBD1 identical over 7 bases. In nucleotides, the CDR3 is TGCGCCAGCAGCCAAGGCCAGGGGGTAAGCTACGAGCAGTACTTC. Its translation is CASSQGQGVSYEQYF.